Each of the 13 T cell receptor beta chains below was sequenced from the same sample in a study of control samples from healthy donors and cancer patients. The method was immunoSEQ multiplex PCR; TCRdb's version includes in-frame clones alone and lacks a portion of them. The sample yields tens of thousands of clones, around 90% seen once. Sequenced material: PBMCs. The source of these receptors is a man aged 55 to 69 with colorectal cancer.

The genes are TRBV19 and TRBJ2-6; no clear D. The length of the CDR3 is 14 residues. Between the trimmed V and J ends, which lost 6 bases and 0 bases, there was a span of 6 bases. Germline loops: CDR1 LNHDA, CDR2 SQIVND (reference sequence). CDR3 residues: CASSSDSGANVLTF. CDR3 sequence (DNA): TGTGCCAGTAGCTCCGACTCTGGGGCCAACGTCCTGACTTTC.

This clone was found once. The chain links TRBV18 to TRBJ2-5, with TRBD1 matching 9 bases. The germline V gene encodes CDR1 KGHSH and CDR2 LQKENI. CDR3 length equals 14 residues. The junction had 3 bases not matched to a gene; V was cut back by 3 bases and J by 4 bases. The CDR3 DNA reads TGTGCCAGCTCACCGGGACAGGGTGTAGAGACCCAGTACTTC. It yields the protein CASSPGQGVETQYF.

The genes are TRBV28 and TRBJ1-2, with 7 bases that match TRBD1. CDR3 length equals 17 residues. Germline V gene sequence: CDR1 MDHEN, CDR2 SYDVKM. V trimming: 7 bases; J trimming: 5 bases; junction bases outside the gene matches: 19. In DNA form, the CDR3 reads TGTGCCAGCACCCTTGGGGGAGGAGGGGGCGCAGCATATGGCTACACCTTC. Its translation: CASTLGGGGGAAYGYTF.

The chain combines TRBV10-3 with TRBJ2-3, with 13 nucleotides matching TRBD2. The V and J ends lost 7 bases and 4 bases, in that order; junction bases with no gene match: 11. The CDR3 is 17 residues long. Germline values: CDR1 ENHRY, CDR2 SYGVKD. CDR3 protein: CAITRTSGGDGPDTQYF. The CDR3 coding sequence is TGTGCCATCACCCGGACTAGCGGGGGAGACGGACCAGATACGCAGTATTTT.

The V and J genes are TRBV7-9 and TRBJ1-1, with D possibly matching TRBD1 (5 bases). The CDR3 runs 16 residues. Trimming took 5 bases from V and 5 from J, leaving 21 bases between them. Germline loops: CDR1 SEHNR, CDR2 FQNEAQ (reference sequence). CDR3 in amino acids: CASSHGRGAQGTEAFF. DNA of the CDR3: TGTGCCAGCAGCCACGGGAGGGGCGCTCAAGGGACTGAAGCTTTCTTT.

The J gene is TRBJ2-3, the V gene TRBV7-2; 7 nucleotides match TRBD1. CDR1 is SGHTA, CDR2 FQGNSA, per germline. The trim removed 2 bases at V and 2 bases at J, leaving 7 bases unmatched. This CDR3 region has 16 residues. Here the CDR3 reads CASSLIRGGYTDTQYF. In DNA form, the CDR3 reads TGTGCCAGCAGCTTAATACGAGGGGGCTACACAGATACGCAGTATTTT.

This clone was observed once. The rearrangement links TRBV2 to TRBJ1-4; no definite D call. There are 11 residues in the CDR3. The V end was cut by 2 bases, the J end by 8 bases, with 3 bases between. CDR1 SNHLY and CDR2 FYNNEI come from the germline V gene. The chain's CDR3 is CASSEWEKLFF. The DNA of the CDR3 is TGTGCCAGCAGTGAATGGGAAAAACTGTTTTTT.

This chain uses TRBV19 with TRBJ2-2; the D gene is possibly TRBD1 (5 bases). The CDR3 covers 16 residues. Germline-derived CDR1 and CDR2 are LNHDA and SQIVND (reference sequence). V shed 3 bases and J shed 5 bases, with 16 bases lying between them. DNA of the CDR3: TGTGCCAGTAGTATCCCCCAGGGTTTACGGACCGGGGAGCTGTTTTTT. Translating gives CASSIPQGLRTGELFF.

V usage is TRBV6-1 and J usage is TRBJ1-5, with D uncertain. This CDR3 contains 15 residues. V dropped 1 base and J dropped 0 bases, with 7 bases sitting between them. Germline V gene sequence: CDR1 MNHNS, CDR2 SASEGT. The CDR3 nucleotides are TGTGCCAGCAGTGAAGATGGGTATAGCAATCAGCCCCAGCATTTT. Amino acids: CASSEDGYSNQPQHF.

The chain links TRBV5-4 to TRBJ1-2; D not resolved. V lost 4 bases and J lost 4, with 20 bases in between. CDR1 and CDR2 (germline): SGHNT, YYREEE (reference sequence). The CDR3 has 16 residues. The CDR3 here is CASSPASSAGTYGYTF. The CDR3 DNA is TGTGCCAGCAGCCCGGCCTCTTCGGCAGGAACCTATGGCTACACCTTC.

V is TRBV7-3 and J is TRBJ1-6; the D is unclear. This CDR3 contains 13 residues. Trimming took off 0 bases at V and 7 bases at J, with 4 bases between the two ends. CDR1 SGHTA and CDR2 FQGTGA come from the germline V gene. In DNA, the CDR3 is TGTGCCAGCAGCTTAACAATCAATTCACCCCTCCACTTT. Protein: CASSLTINSPLHF.

The sample holds a few counts of this clone. V usage is TRBV5-4 and J usage is TRBJ2-7; D may be TRBD2 (5 bases). The CDR3 extends over 15 amino acids. Germline V lookup: CDR1 SGHNT, CDR2 YYREEE (reference sequence). V lost 3 bases and J 5 bases, leaving 18 bases between the germline ends. CDR3 DNA: TGTGCCAGCAGCTCCTACTCGGACGGGAATAACGAGCAGTACTTC. Its translation is CASSSYSDGNNEQYF.

The CDR3 bases are TGTGCCAGCAGTACACAGGGCGGCGAGCAGTACTTC. Protein sequence: CASSTQGGEQYF. The chain couples TRBV27 to TRBJ2-7; a possible D gene is TRBD1 (6 bases). V was trimmed by 5 bases and J by 6 bases, leaving 11 bases between them. In germline, CDR1 is MNHEY, CDR2 SMNVEV (reference sequence). CDR3 size: 12 residues.